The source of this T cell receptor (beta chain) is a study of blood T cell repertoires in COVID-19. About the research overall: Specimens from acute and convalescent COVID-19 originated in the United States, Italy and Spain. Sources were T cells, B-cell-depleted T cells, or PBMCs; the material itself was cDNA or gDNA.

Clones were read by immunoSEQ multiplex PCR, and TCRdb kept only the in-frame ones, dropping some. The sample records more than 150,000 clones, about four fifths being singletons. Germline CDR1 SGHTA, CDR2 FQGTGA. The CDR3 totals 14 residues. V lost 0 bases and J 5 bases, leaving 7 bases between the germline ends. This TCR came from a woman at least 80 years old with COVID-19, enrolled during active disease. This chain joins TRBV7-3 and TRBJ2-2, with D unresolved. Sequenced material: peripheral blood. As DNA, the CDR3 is TGTGCCAGCAGCTTAACGGTGACAACCGGGGAGCTGTTTTTT. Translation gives CASSLTVTTGELFF.